Sequencing of this T cell receptor (beta chain) was carried out in a study of shared clonotypes between healthy human individuals. General study points: Among donors, sharing of clonotypes was expected to be affected by sequencing depth. Of the naive CD4 clonotypes, approximately 5% were shared across a handful of donors. Generation probabilities were higher for clonotypes shared across all four sorted-subset donors than for unshared ones.

Every subset had its genomic DNA shared out evenly among several immunoSEQ plates. Profiling relied on immunoSEQ multiplex PCR, and the TCRdb table lists in-frame clones only, not all of them. The table lists 730,000 or so clones, about two thirds of them singletons. The CDR3 sequence is 16 residues long. V shed 4 bases, J shed 1 base, and the junction held 2 bases outside the gene matches. Germline V gives CDR1 SGHRS, CDR2 YFSETQ. This clone has a single count. What it binds is not known. The sequenced sample consisted of memory CD4+ T cells sorted from blood. The subset here: CD45RA-negative fraction. V usage is TRBV5-1 and J usage is TRBJ2-3, with 14 bases fitting TRBD2. The receptor was isolated from a woman aged 25 to 45 in good health. Written as DNA, the CDR3 is TGCGCCAGCAGCGGGACTAGCGGGAGCCGCACAGATACGCAGTATTTT. Translation gives CASSGTSGSRTDTQYF.